The clone carrying this T cell receptor beta chain has a count of ten or more. Antigen unknown. TCRdb reprocessed the 5' RACE reads with MiXCR, giving one entry per CDR3 protein. The table lists more than 300,000 distinct CDR3 sequences, around 10% of them singletons. The CDR3 contains 16 residues. V shed 0 bases, J shed 9 bases, and the junction held 9 bases outside the gene matches. The germline gives CDR1 SGDLS, CDR2 YYNGEE. The data were taken from a study of CD8 T cells in ankylosing spondylitis. Study conclusions and caveats: Some of these motif variants have turned up before, in reports on reactive arthritis synovial fluid and blood. Among TCR beta sequences, a motif of under ten highly homologous variants appeared characteristic of ankylosing spondylitis blood.

The origin of this receptor is a female donor with ankylosing spondylitis or in good health (not recorded which). This chain joins TRBV9 and TRBJ2-1; 10 bases agree with TRBD2. The sequencing sample was made of blood, either unsorted or a sorted T cell fraction (not recorded which). CDR3 loop: CASSVVGLAKGGEQFF. DNA for the CDR3: TGTGCCAGCAGCGTAGTGGGACTAGCGAAGGGAGGTGAGCAGTTCTTC.